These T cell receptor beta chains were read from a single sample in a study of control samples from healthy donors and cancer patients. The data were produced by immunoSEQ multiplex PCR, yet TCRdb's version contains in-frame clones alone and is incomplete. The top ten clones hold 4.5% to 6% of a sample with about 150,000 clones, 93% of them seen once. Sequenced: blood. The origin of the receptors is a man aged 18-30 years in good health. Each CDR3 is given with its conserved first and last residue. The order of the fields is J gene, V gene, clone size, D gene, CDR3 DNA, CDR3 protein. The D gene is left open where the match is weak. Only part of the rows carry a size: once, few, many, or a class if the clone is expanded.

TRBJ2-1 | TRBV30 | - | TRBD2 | TGTGCCTGGAGTGTAGGGGTAGCGGGGTACAATGAGCAGTTCTTC | CAWSVGVAGYNEQFF
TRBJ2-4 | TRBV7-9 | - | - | TGTGCCAGCAGCTTAGGCAGGGGCAAAGACATTCAGTACTTC | CASSLGRGKDIQYF
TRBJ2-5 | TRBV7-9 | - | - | TGTGCCAGCAGCATGCCAAGGGCCCGGGAGACCCAGTACTTC | CASSMPRARETQYF
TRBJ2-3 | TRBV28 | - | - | TGTGCCAGCACCGATCCCGGGACAAGCACAGATACGCAGTATTTT | CASTDPGTSTDTQYF
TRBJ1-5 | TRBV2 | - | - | TGTGCCAGCAGGCCGGAGGGGGGGAATCAGCCCCAGCATTTT | CASRPEGGNQPQHF
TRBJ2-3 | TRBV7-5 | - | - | TGTGCCAGAAGCTCCCGGGGCGATACGCAGTATTTT | CARSSRGDTQYF
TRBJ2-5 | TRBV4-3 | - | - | TGCGCCAGCAGCCAAGTGGCCCCCGGGCCAATGATGGGGTACCAAGAGACCCAGTACTTC | CASSQVAPGPMMGYQETQYF
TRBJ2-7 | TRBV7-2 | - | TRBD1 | TGTGCCAGCAGCTTTGGGACAGTCTACGAGCAGTACTTC | CASSFGTVYEQYF
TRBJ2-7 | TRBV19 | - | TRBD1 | TGTGCCAGTAGTATAAAAACTGGGACAGGACAAGTATACACCTACGAGCAGTACTTC | CASSIKTGTGQVYTYEQYF
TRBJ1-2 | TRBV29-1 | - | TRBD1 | TGCAGCGCTTGGGACAGGGTAGGCTATGGCTACACCTTC | CSAWDRVGYGYTF
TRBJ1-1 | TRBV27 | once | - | TGTGCCAGCAGTTTAGGAGGTCATTATAAGGGTGAAGCTTTCTTT | CASSLGGHYKGEAFF
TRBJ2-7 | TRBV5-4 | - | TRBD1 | TGTGCCAGCAGCTTGGCAGGGGGCGTTTTTCACGAGCAGTACTTC | CASSLAGGVFHEQYF